These 31 T cell receptor beta chains were all obtained from the same sample, sequenced in a study of OX40 agonist ivuxolimab in advanced cancers. The method was immunoSEQ multiplex PCR; TCRdb's version includes in-frame clones alone and lacks a portion of them. The table shows roughly 81,000 clones, with 80% to 90% occurring only once. The sequencing used CD4+ or CD8+ T cells sorted from blood, collected in a trial of the OX40 agonist ivuxolimab. Every receptor here comes from an adult with an advanced solid tumor such as melanoma, head and neck, liver or kidney cancer.

The CDR3 coding sequence is TGTGCCAGCTCACCTGGGGGGAATTCACCCCTCCACTTT. Translated, it gives CASSPGGNSPLHF. The V call is TRBV18, the J call TRBJ1-6; a possible D gene is TRBD1 (5 bases). There are 13 residues in the CDR3. The V gene lost 3 bases and the J gene lost 7 bases, with 7 bases spanning the gap. Germline CDR1 KGHSH, CDR2 LQKENI.

The J gene is TRBJ2-5, the V gene TRBV7-2; D is possibly TRBD2 (6 bases). Trimming stripped 1 base from V and 11 bases from J, with 11 bases between. The germline V gene has CDR1 SGHTA and CDR2 FQGNSA. This CDR3 has 12 amino acids. The CDR3, as DNA: TGTGCCAGCAGCTTAGGTACGGGAGAGCAGTACTTC. Translated: CASSLGTGEQYF.

The chain couples TRBV9 to TRBJ1-1, with D hard to call. V was shortened by 4 bases and J by 3 bases, with 19 bases between the two germline ends. CDR1 SGDLS and CDR2 YYNGEE come from the germline V gene. The CDR3 loop spans 16 amino acids. CDR3 sequence reads: CASSPPSAGRHTEAFF. The DNA for the CDR3 is TGTGCCAGCAGCCCCCCCTCTGCGGGTCGACACACTGAAGCTTTCTTT.

The rearrangement joins TRBV6-6 to TRBJ1-1; possible D gene TRBD1, 6 bases. Deletions cut 0 bases from V and 5 bases from J, with 13 bases between. The germline V gene encodes CDR1 MNHNY and CDR2 SVGAGI (reference sequence). CDR3 length: 15 amino acids. Here the CDR3 reads CASSYSPGESTEAFF. DNA for the CDR3: TGTGCCAGCAGTTACTCGCCAGGGGAAAGTACTGAAGCTTTCTTT.

The J gene is TRBJ2-2, the V gene TRBV7-9; 10 bases are a match to TRBD1. The ends lost 4 bases at V and 1 base at J; junction bases unmatched: 3. Germline CDR1 is SEHNR and CDR2 is FQNEAQ (reference sequence). The CDR3 is made up of 16 amino acids. CDR3 sequence: CASSSGDRGNTGELFF. DNA of the CDR3: TGTGCCAGCAGCTCGGGGGACAGGGGGAACACCGGGGAGCTGTTTTTT.

The chain links TRBV15 to TRBJ2-2; D is possibly TRBD2 (6 bases). The CDR3 spans 15 residues. V was shortened by 5 bases and J by 5 bases, with 15 bases between the two germline ends. Germline CDR1 LNHNV, CDR2 YYDKDF (reference sequence). For the CDR3, the DNA is TGTGCCACCAGCCTCGGGGCCGGGGGAACCGGGGAGCTGTTTTTT. It encodes CATSLGAGGTGELFF.

The chain links TRBV4-2 to TRBJ2-3, with D unresolved. From germline, CDR1 is LGHNA and CDR2 YNFKEQ. V was clipped by 1 base and J by 0 bases, with 2 bases between them. This CDR3 region has 13 residues. The CDR3 here is CASSQGSTDTQYF. The CDR3 DNA reads as TGTGCCAGCAGCCAAGGAAGCACAGATACGCAGTATTTT.

This clone came up a few times. V is TRBV27 and J is TRBJ1-5; D gene unclear. The ends were cut back, 5 bases at V and 4 bases at J, with 6 bases in the middle. Germline CDR1 and CDR2: MNHEY and SMNVEV (reference sequence). This CDR3 is built from 12 residues. CDR3 bases: TGTGCCAGCAGTCCACTGAATCAGCCCCAGCATTTT. This codes for CASSPLNQPQHF.

This clone has just a few counts. The gene calls are TRBV27 and TRBJ2-7; D uncertain. V lost 0 bases, J lost 3 bases, and 12 bases lay in between. This CDR3 comprises 15 residues. Germline V gene sequence: CDR1 MNHEY, CDR2 SMNVEV (reference sequence). CDR3 nucleotide sequence: TGTGCCAGCAGTTTATCTTGGGGAATCGGCTACGAGCAGTACTTC. Its translation is CASSLSWGIGYEQYF.

The genes are TRBV6-4 and TRBJ2-3, with TRBD2 identical over 9 bases. The CDR3 is 16 residues long. V gave up 4 bases and J gave up 3 bases; unmatched junction bases: 8. Germline CDR1 reads MRHNA; CDR2 reads SNTAGT. CDR3 coding DNA: TGTGCCAGCAGTGTAGTCGGCGGGGGGGCAACAGATACGCAGTATTTT. It specifies CASSVVGGGATDTQYF.

The V and J genes are TRBV5-1 and TRBJ1-6, with a tentative D call TRBD1 (5 bases). CDR3 length equals 15 residues. The V gene's germline CDR1 is SGHRS and CDR2 YFSETQ. Between the trimmed V and J ends, which lost 0 bases and 7 bases, there was a span of 11 bases. The DNA for the CDR3 is TGCGCCAGCAGCTTGGCAGGGCTGGGAAATTCACCCCTCCACTTT. Translation: CASSLAGLGNSPLHF.

The V gene is TRBV5-4, the J gene TRBJ2-2; perhaps TRBD1 as D (6 bases). Germline CDR1 reads SGHNT; CDR2 reads YYREEE (reference sequence). V was cut by 4 bases and J by 2 bases, with 12 bases left in between. This CDR3 has 15 residues. CDR3: CASSPGTRNTGELFF. The DNA of the CDR3 is TGTGCCAGCAGCCCCGGGACACGAAACACCGGGGAGCTGTTTTTT.

The chain carries TRBV10-2 and TRBJ1-1, with D maybe TRBD1 (5 bases). CDR1 and CDR2 (germline): WSHSY, SAAADI. The CDR3 sequence is 14 residues long. V dropped 6 bases and J dropped 6 bases, with 17 bases sitting between them. The CDR3 protein is CASSLRGPGSEAFF. DNA of the CDR3: TGCGCCAGCAGCTTACGGGGACCCGGATCTGAAGCTTTCTTT.

This chain joins TRBV7-3 and TRBJ1-1, with D possibly TRBD1 on 6 matching bases. The CDR3 totals 13 residues. V was clipped by 7 bases and J by 5 bases, with 14 bases between them. Germline lookup yields CDR1 SGHTA and CDR2 FQGTGA. Here the CDR3 DNA reads TGTGCCAGCACCAGGGGCCAGTCGACTGAAGCTTTCTTT. It encodes CASTRGQSTEAFF.

The genes are TRBV19 and TRBJ2-7, with 13 nucleotides matching TRBD2. CDR1 LNHDA and CDR2 SQIVND come from the germline V gene (reference sequence). The CDR3 sequence is 16 residues long. The ends lost 0 bases at V and 5 bases at J; junction bases unmatched: 4. The CDR3 sequence is CASSIDRLAGGNEQYF. The CDR3 DNA reads TGTGCCAGTAGTATAGACCGACTAGCGGGAGGAAACGAGCAGTACTTC. The full variable domain, with the rest looked up from reference TRBV19 and TRBJ2-7, is DGGITQSPKYLFRKEGQNVTLSCEQNLNHDAMYWYRQDPGQGLRLIYYSQIVNDFQKGDIAEGYSVSREKKESFPLTVTSAQKNPTAFYLCASSIDRLAGGNEQYFGPGTRLTVT.

This clone appeared once. The gene calls are TRBV28 and TRBJ1-1; 7 positions match TRBD1. With 8 bases clipped from V and 3 bases from J, the junction kept 6 bases outside the gene matches. The CDR3 is 13 amino acids. CDR1 and CDR2 from the germline V gene are MDHEN and SYDVKM. The CDR3 region is CASGSGQDTEAFF. The CDR3 DNA reads TGTGCCAGCGGCTCCGGACAGGACACTGAAGCTTTCTTT.

The chain uses TRBV7-8 and TRBJ2-7; TRBD1 aligns across 10 bases. The J segment lost 0 bases and the V segment lost 4 bases, leaving 6 bases of the junction unmatched. This CDR3 comprises 16 residues. From germline, CDR1 is SGHVS and CDR2 FQNEAQ. The CDR3 region is CASSSPWDRGSYEQYF. The CDR3 nucleotides are TGTGCCAGCAGCTCACCATGGGACAGGGGCTCCTACGAGCAGTACTTC.

The chain is built from TRBV11-3 and TRBJ1-1, with TRBD1 as a possible D gene (5 bases). Germline V CDR1 and CDR2: SGHNT, YENEEA. The CDR3 runs 15 residues. Trimming took off 4 bases at V and 1 base at J, with 13 bases between the two ends. The CDR3 DNA is TGTGCCAGCAGCTCCGGAGGGGTTACGAACACTGAAGCTTTCTTT. Protein product: CASSSGGVTNTEAFF.

This clone has only a few counts. The genes are TRBV9 and TRBJ2-1, with D possibly TRBD2 on 5 matching bases. Trimming left V 4 bases short and J 5 bases short, with 16 bases between. This CDR3 has 15 residues. The germline V gene encodes CDR1 SGDLS and CDR2 YYNGEE. CDR3 residues: CASSSRTGINNEQFF. The CDR3 nucleotides read TGTGCCAGCAGCTCCCGGACGGGGATTAACAATGAGCAGTTCTTC. Based on the CDR3 plus reference TRBV9 and TRBJ2-1, the full variable domain is DSGVTQTPKHLITATGQRVTLRCSPRSGDLSVYWYQQSLDQGLQFLIQYYNGEERAKGNILERFSAQQFPDLHSELNLSSLELGDSALYFCASSSRTGINNEQFFGPGTRLTVL.

The sample holds a few counts of this clone. V usage is TRBV28 and J usage is TRBJ2-7; the D is unclear. The germline gives CDR1 MDHEN, CDR2 SYDVKM. CDR3 length: 12 amino acids. Trimming took off 3 bases at V and 2 bases at J, with 5 bases between the two ends. The CDR3 here is CASSFGAYEQYF. The CDR3 DNA follows: TGTGCCAGCAGTTTTGGGGCCTACGAGCAGTACTTC.

The J gene is TRBJ2-7, the V gene TRBV25-1; the match to TRBD1 covers 7 bases. Germline V gene lookup returns CDR1 MGHDK and CDR2 SYGVNS. With 8 bases clipped from V and 6 bases from J, the junction kept 16 bases outside the gene matches. The CDR3 loop spans 15 amino acids. CDR3 in amino acids: CASGGLRQGSSEQYF. The CDR3 DNA reads as TGTGCCAGCGGGGGCTTAAGACAGGGATCTTCCGAGCAGTACTTC.

This sequence joins TRBV30 and TRBJ1-2, with D possibly being TRBD1 (5 bases). The CDR3 length is 12 residues. From germline, CDR1 is GTSNPN and CDR2 SVGIG (reference sequence). V lost 2 bases and J 2 bases, leaving 6 bases between the germline ends. CDR3 sequence reads: CAWSSGNYGYTF. CDR3 nucleotide sequence: TGTGCCTGGAGTTCAGGGAACTATGGCTACACCTTC.

The chain links TRBV18 to TRBJ2-7; D is perhaps TRBD2 (6 bases). Trimming stripped 4 bases from V and 4 bases from J, with 11 bases between. The germline V gene encodes CDR1 KGHSH and CDR2 LQKENI. The CDR3 loop spans 13 amino acids. The CDR3 is CASSQGDSYEQYF. In nucleotides, the CDR3 is TGTGCCAGCTCACAAGGGGACTCTTACGAGCAGTACTTC.

The rearrangement uses TRBV27 and TRBJ1-1; 7 positions agree with TRBD1. The CDR3 contains 11 residues. Germline V gene data show CDR1 as MNHEY and CDR2 as SMNVEV (reference sequence). V lost 6 bases to trimming and J lost 10 bases; unmatched junction nucleotides: 5. In DNA form, the CDR3 reads TGTGCCAGCAGGACCCAGGGGGTAGCTTTCTTT. It yields the protein CASRTQGVAFF.

V and J are TRBV19 and TRBJ2-1, with 11 bases fitting TRBD2. This CDR3 has 17 amino acids. Germline CDR1 is LNHDA and CDR2 is SQIVND (reference sequence). Trimming at V came to 0 bases and at J to 7 bases, leaving 8 bases not matched to a gene. The CDR3 sequence: CASSIDLLAGVRNEQFF. Written as DNA, the CDR3 is TGTGCCAGTAGTATAGACCTACTAGCGGGGGTCAGGAATGAGCAGTTCTTC.

V gene TRBV23-1 combines with J gene TRBJ1-2; 8 nucleotides align to TRBD1. TRBV23-1 is placed among ORFs of uncertain function. CDR3 length equals 12 residues. J lost 7 bases, V lost 11 bases, and 9 bases had no gene match. CDR3 region: CAGKTGEGGYTF. CDR3 coding DNA: TGCGCCGGAAAGACAGGGGAGGGTGGCTACACCTTC.

The genes are TRBV10-3 and TRBJ1-1; D remains ambiguous. The CDR3 has 13 residues. Trimming took off 4 bases at V and 11 bases at J, with 17 bases between the two ends. Germline CDR1 reads ENHRY; CDR2 reads SYGVKD. CDR3 sequence reads: CAISATVGGRAFF. CDR3 bases: TGTGCCATCAGTGCCACCGTTGGAGGGAGGGCTTTCTTT.

The rearrangement joins TRBV2 to TRBJ2-6; D unresolved. CDR1 is SNHLY and CDR2 is FYNNEI in the germline V gene. This CDR3 is built from 15 residues. Trimming stripped 9 bases from V and 0 bases from J, with 12 bases between. CDR3 nucleotides: TGTGCCAGTGCCGCCTTTTCCTCTGGGGCCAACGTCCTGACTTTC. It codes for CASAAFSSGANVLTF. The entire variable domain, with the rest obtained from reference TRBV2 and TRBJ2-6, is as follows: EPEVTQTPSHQVTQMGQEVILRCVPISNHLYFYWYRQILGQKVEFLVSFYNNEISEKSEIFDDQFSVERPDGSNFTLKIRSTKLEDSAMYFCASAAFSSGANVLTFGAGSRLTVL.

The chain combines TRBV6-1 with TRBJ1-5; the D gene is possibly TRBD1 (5 bases). Per germline, CDR1 MNHNS and CDR2 SASEGT. V gave up 7 bases and J gave up 6 bases, with 16 bases separating them. The CDR3 totals 14 residues. CDR3 in amino acids: CASIFWEGFQPQHF. The CDR3 coding sequence is TGTGCCAGCATTTTTTGGGAGGGGTTTCAGCCCCAGCATTTT.

This clone was seen a handful of times. The chain recombines TRBV27 with TRBJ2-1; D may be TRBD1 or TRBD2 (5 bases each). The V gene's germline CDR1 is MNHEY and CDR2 SMNVEV (reference sequence). The ends were cut back, 5 bases at V and 0 bases at J, with 11 bases in the middle. The CDR3 runs 15 residues. CDR3 DNA sequence: TGTGCCAGCAGTCGGGGCGAAAGCTCCTACAATGAGCAGTTCTTC. This gives the protein CASSRGESSYNEQFF.

The chain uses TRBV14 and TRBJ2-7, with D unclear. The germline CDR1 and CDR2 sequences are SGHDN and FVKESK. This CDR3 region has 16 residues. V lost 0 bases and J 4 bases, leaving 16 bases between the germline ends. CDR3 in DNA: TGTGCCAGCAGCCAAGATGGCTCCGCCTTTGGGTACGAGCAGTACTTC. It translates to CASSQDGSAFGYEQYF.